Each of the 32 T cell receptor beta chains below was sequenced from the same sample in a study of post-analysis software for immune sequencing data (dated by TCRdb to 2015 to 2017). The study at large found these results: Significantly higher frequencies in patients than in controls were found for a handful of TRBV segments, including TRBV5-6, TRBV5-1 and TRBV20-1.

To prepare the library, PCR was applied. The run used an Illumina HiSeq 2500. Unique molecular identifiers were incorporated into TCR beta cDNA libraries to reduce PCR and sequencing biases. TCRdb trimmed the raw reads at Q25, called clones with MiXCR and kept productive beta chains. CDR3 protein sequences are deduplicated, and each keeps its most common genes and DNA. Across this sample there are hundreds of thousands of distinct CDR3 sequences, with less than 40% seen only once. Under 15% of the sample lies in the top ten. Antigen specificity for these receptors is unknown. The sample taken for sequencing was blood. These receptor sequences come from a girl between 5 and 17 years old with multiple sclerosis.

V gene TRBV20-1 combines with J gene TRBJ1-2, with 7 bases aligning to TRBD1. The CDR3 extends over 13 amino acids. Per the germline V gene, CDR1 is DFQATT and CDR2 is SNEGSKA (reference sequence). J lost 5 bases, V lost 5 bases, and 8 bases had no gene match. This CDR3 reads CSAPDPTGYGYTF. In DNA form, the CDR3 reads TGCAGTGCTCCCGATCCGACAGGGTATGGCTACACCTTC.

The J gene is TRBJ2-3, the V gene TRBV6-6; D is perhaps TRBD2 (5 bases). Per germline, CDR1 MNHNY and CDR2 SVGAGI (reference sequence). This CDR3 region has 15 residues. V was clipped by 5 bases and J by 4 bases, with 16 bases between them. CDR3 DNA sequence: TGTGCCAGCAGTGGACCGGGATCAGCGGCAGATACGCAGTATTTT. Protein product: CASSGPGSAADTQYF.

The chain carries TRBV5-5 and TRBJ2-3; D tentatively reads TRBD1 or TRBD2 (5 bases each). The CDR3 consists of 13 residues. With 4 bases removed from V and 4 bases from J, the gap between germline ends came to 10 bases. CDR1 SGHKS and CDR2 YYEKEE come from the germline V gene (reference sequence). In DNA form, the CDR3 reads TGTGCCAGCAGCGAGGGACCACCAGATACGCAGTATTTT. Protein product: CASSEGPPDTQYF.

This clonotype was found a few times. The CDR3 sequence: CASSQVSGDYNTEAFF. CDR3 nucleotide sequence: TGCGCCAGCAGCCAAGTCTCGGGGGATTACAACACTGAAGCTTTCTTT. The V gene is TRBV4-1, the J gene TRBJ1-1, with a possible D match to TRBD1 (5 bases). The CDR3 totals 16 residues. Trimming stripped 1 base from V and 2 bases from J, with 14 bases between. Germline V gene sequence: CDR1 MGHRA, CDR2 YSYEKL.

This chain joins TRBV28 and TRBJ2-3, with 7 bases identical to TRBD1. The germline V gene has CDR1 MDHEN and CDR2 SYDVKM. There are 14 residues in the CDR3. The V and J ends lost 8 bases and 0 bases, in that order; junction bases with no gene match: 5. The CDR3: CASWGQSSTDTQYF. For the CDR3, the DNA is TGTGCCAGCTGGGGACAGTCTAGCACAGATACGCAGTATTTT.

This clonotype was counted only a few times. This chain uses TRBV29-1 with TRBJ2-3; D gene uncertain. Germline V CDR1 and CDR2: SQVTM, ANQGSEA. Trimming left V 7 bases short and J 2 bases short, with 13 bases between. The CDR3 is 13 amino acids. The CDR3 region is CSGRHRATDTQYF. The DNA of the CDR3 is TGCAGCGGCCGACACAGAGCCACAGATACGCAGTATTTT.

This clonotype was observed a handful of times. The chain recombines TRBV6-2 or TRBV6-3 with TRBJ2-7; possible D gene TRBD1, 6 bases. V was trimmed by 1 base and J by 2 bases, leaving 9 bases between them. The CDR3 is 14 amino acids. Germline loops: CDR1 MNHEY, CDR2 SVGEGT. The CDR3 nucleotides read TGTGCCAGCAGTTACTATTACAGGGCCTACGAGCAGTACTTC. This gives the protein CASSYYYRAYEQYF.

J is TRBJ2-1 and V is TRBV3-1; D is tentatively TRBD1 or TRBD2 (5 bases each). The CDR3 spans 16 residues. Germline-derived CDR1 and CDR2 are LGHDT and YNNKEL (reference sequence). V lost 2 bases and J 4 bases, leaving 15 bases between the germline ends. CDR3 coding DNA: TGTGCCAGCAGCCAAACACCGGGACGCCGGTACAATGAGCAGTTCTTC. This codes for CASSQTPGRRYNEQFF.

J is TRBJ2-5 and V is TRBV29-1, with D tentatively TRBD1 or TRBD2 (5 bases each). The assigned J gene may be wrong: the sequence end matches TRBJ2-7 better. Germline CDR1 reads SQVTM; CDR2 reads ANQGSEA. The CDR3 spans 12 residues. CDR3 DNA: TGCAGCGTTGTCGGGGCTAGAGGCGAGCAGTACTTC. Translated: CSVVGARGEQYF.

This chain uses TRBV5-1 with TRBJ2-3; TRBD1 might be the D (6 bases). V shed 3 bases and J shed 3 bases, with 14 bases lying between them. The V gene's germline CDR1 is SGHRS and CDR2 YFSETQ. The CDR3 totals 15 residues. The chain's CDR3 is CASSSQQGRTDTQYF. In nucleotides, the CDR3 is TGCGCCAGCAGCTCCCAACAGGGTAGGACAGATACGCAGTATTTT.

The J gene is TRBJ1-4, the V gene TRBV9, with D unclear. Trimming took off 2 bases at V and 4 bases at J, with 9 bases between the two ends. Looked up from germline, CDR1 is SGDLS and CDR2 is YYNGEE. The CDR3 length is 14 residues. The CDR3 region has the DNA TGTGCCAGCAGCGTCGGAGTAGATAATGAAAAACTGTTTTTT. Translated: CASSVGVDNEKLFF.

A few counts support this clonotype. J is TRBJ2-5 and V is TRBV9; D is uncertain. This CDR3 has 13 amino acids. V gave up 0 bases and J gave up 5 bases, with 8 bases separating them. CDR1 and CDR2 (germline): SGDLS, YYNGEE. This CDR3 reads CASSVDSWETQYF. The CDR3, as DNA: TGTGCCAGCAGCGTAGACAGTTGGGAGACCCAGTACTTC.

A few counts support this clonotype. CDR3 in amino acids: CSARDYQGKDTEAFF. CDR3 DNA: TGCAGTGCTAGAGACTATCAGGGGAAGGACACTGAAGCTTTCTTT. The rearrangement joins TRBV20-1 to TRBJ1-1, with D maybe TRBD1 (6 bases). The CDR3 covers 15 residues. Trimming took off 0 bases at V and 3 bases at J, with 14 bases between the two ends. Germline lookup yields CDR1 DFQATT and CDR2 SNEGSKA (reference sequence).

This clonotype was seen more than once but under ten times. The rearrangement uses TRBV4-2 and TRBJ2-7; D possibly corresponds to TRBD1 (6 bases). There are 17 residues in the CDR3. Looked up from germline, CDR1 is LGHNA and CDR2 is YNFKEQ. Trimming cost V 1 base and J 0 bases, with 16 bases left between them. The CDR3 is CASSQVPRTANSYEQYF. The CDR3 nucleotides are TGTGCCAGCAGCCAAGTGCCCAGGACAGCCAACTCCTACGAGCAGTACTTC.

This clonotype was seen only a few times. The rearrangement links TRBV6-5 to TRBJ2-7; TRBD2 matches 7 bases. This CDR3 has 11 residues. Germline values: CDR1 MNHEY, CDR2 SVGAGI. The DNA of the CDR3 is TGTGCAACCCGGGGGGCCTACGAGCAGTACTTC. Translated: CATRGAYEQYF.

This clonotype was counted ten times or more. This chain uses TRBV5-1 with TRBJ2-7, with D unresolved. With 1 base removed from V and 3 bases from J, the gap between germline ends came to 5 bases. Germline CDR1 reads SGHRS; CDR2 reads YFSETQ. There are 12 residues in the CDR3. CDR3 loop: CASSLWGYEQYF. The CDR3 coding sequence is TGCGCCAGCAGCTTGTGGGGCTACGAGCAGTACTTC.

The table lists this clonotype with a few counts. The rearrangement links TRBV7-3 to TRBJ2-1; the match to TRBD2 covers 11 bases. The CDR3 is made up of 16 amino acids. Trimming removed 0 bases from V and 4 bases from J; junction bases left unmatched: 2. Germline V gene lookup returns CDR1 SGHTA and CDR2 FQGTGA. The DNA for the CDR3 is TGTGCCAGCAGCTTAACCGGGACTAGCGGTTACAATGAGCAGTTCTTC. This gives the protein CASSLTGTSGYNEQFF.

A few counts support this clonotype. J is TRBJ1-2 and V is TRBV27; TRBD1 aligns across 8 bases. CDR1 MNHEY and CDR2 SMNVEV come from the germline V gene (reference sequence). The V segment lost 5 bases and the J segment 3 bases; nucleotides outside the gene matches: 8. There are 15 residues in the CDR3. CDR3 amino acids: CASSPGTDRDYGYTF. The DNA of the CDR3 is TGTGCCAGCAGTCCCGGGACGGACAGGGACTATGGCTACACCTTC.

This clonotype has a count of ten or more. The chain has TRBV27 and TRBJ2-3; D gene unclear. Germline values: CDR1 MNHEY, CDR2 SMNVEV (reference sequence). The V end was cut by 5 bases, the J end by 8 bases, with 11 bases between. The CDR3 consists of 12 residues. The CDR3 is CASSPSSGTQYF. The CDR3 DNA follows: TGTGCCAGCAGTCCCTCGTCGGGTACGCAGTATTTT.

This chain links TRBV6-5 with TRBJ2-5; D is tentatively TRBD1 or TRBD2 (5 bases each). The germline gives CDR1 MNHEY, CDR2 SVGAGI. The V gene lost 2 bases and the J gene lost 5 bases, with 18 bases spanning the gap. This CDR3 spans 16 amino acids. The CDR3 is CASSYHPPGSTETQYF. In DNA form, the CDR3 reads TGTGCCAGCAGTTACCATCCGCCAGGGAGCACGGAGACCCAGTACTTC.

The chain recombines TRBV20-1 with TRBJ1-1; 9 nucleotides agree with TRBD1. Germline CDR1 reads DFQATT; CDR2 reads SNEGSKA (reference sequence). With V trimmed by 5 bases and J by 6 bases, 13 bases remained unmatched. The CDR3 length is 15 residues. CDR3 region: CSASRDRVSRAEAFF. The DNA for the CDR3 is TGCAGTGCTTCCCGGGACAGGGTGTCCAGAGCTGAAGCTTTCTTT.

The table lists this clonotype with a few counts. Here the CDR3 reads CASSLPGNYEQYF. In DNA, the CDR3 is TGTGCCAGCAGCTTACCCGGGAACTACGAGCAGTACTTC. The chain links TRBV5-6 to TRBJ2-7; tentative D call: TRBD2 (5 bases). Trimming removed 2 bases at V and 3 bases at J, with 9 bases between. The germline CDR1 and CDR2 sequences are SGHDT and YYEEEE. The CDR3 has 13 residues.

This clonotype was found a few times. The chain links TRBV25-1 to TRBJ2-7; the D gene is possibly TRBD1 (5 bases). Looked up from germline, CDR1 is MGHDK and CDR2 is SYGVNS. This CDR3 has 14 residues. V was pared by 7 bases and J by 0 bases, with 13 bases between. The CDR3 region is CASNPGQGSYEQYF. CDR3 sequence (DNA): TGTGCCAGCAATCCAGGGCAAGGCTCCTACGAGCAGTACTTC.

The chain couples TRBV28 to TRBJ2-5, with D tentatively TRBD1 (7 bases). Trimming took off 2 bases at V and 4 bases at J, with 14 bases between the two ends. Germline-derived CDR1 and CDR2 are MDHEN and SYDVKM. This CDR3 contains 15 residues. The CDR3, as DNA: TGTGCCAGCAGTTTAGGTAGTCAGGGGGGAGAGACCCAGTACTTC. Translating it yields CASSLGSQGGETQYF.

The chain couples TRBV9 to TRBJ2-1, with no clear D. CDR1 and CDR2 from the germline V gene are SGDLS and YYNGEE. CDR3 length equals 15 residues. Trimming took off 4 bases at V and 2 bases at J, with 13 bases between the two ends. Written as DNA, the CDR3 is TGTGCCAGCAGCCAAGTACAGACGGCCTACAATGAGCAGTTCTTC. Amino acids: CASSQVQTAYNEQFF.

CDR3 amino acids: CASSGGPPGNTEAFF. The CDR3 nucleotides read TGTGCCAGCAGTGGGGGGCCACCTGGGAACACTGAAGCTTTCTTT. The V call is TRBV6-1, the J call TRBJ1-1, with D maybe TRBD1 (6 bases). The ends were cut back, 4 bases at V and 1 base at J, with 13 bases in the middle. CDR1 is MNHNS and CDR2 is SASEGT in the germline V gene. The CDR3 covers 15 residues.

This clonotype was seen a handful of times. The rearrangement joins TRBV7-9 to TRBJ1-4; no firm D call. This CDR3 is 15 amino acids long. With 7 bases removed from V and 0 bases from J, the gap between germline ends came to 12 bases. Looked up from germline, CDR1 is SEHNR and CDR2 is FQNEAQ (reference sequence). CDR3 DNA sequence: TGTGCCAGCACCCTCGCGGCAGCAACTAATGAAAAACTGTTTTTT. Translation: CASTLAAATNEKLFF.

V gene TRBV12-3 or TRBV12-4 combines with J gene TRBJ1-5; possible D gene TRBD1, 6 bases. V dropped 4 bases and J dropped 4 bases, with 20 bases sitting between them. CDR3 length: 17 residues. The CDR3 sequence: CASSSRQAEESNQPQHF. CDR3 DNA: TGTGCCAGCAGTTCCCGACAGGCAGAGGAAAGTAATCAGCCCCAGCATTTT.

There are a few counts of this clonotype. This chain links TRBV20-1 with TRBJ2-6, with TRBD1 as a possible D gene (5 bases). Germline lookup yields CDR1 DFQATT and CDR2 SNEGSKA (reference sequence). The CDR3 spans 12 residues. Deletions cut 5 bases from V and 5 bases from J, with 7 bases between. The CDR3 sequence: CSAPDRANVLTF. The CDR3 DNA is TGCAGTGCTCCGGACAGGGCCAACGTCCTGACTTTC.

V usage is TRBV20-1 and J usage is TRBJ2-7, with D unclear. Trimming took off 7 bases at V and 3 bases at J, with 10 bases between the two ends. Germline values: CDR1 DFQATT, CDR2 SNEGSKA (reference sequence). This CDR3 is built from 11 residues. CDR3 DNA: TGCAGTGTCGGCTCCTTCTACGAGCAGTACTTC. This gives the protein CSVGSFYEQYF.

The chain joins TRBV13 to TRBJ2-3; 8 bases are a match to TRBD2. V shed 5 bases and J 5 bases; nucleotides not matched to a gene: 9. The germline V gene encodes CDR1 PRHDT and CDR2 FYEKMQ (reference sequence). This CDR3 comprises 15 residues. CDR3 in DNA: TGTGCCAGCAGCCCGGGGGGGGTTCGGGGAGATACGCAGTATTTT. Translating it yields CASSPGGVRGDTQYF.

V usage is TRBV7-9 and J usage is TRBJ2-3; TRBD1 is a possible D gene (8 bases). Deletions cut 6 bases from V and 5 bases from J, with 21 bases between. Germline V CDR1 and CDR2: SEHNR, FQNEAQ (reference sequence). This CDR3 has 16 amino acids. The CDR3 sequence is CASSHETGGVEDTQYF. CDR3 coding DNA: TGTGCCAGCAGTCATGAAACAGGGGGGGTTGAAGATACGCAGTATTTT.